The entry below describes one TCR beta chain. Its antigen is unknown. The data were obtained in a study of cytomegalovirus exposure and HLA in healthy donors. The ends lost 6 bases at V and 1 base at J; junction bases unmatched: 5. Germline CDR1 reads SNHLY; CDR2 reads FYNNEI. This CDR3 has 15 amino acids. Study-wide results and caveats: Altogether, 164 TCR beta chains were recorded as cytomegalovirus-associated. It was reportedly the case that the classifier diagnosed cytomegalovirus status with high specificity and sensitivity.

TCRdb's copy holds only in-frame clones and misses some; the assay was immunoSEQ multiplex PCR. The sample consists of 60,000 to 65,000 clones, approximately 95% of them appearing once. This receptor was obtained from a woman aged 18 to 35 in good health and CMV-seropositive. Sequencing was performed on PBMCs. This chain uses TRBV2 with TRBJ2-2; 7 positions agree with TRBD2. CDR3 region: CASRPTSLNTGELFF. The CDR3 DNA sequence: TGTGCCAGCAGGCCGACTAGCCTGAACACCGGGGAGCTGTTTTTT.